A single sample is the source of the 4 T cell receptor beta chains below, sequenced in a study of blood T cell repertoires in COVID-19. The method was immunoSEQ multiplex PCR; TCRdb's version includes in-frame clones alone and lacks a portion of them. The sample contains roughly 250,000 clones, around nine tenths of which appear only once. Sequencing input: PBMCs or T cells enriched from blood (not recorded which). Receptors originate from a woman aged 45-65 years who had recovered from COVID-19.

In its sample, this clone was seen once. The V and J genes are TRBV28 and TRBJ2-7, with 9 positions matching TRBD2. The V and J ends lost 3 bases and 2 bases, in that order; junction bases with no gene match: 2. CDR1 is MDHEN, CDR2 SYDVKM, per germline. The CDR3 totals 14 residues. In DNA, the CDR3 is TGTGCCAGCAGTTTGAGCGGGAGGACCTACGAGCAGTACTTC. It translates to CASSLSGRTYEQYF.

The V and J genes are TRBV2 and TRBJ2-3; no definite D call. This CDR3 is built from 15 residues. CDR1 SNHLY and CDR2 FYNNEI come from the germline V gene. Trimming stripped 7 bases from V and 3 bases from J, with 17 bases between. The CDR3 here is CASTSPGSETDTQYF. In DNA, the CDR3 is TGTGCCAGCACATCCCCCGGAAGCGAAACAGATACGCAGTATTTT.

The chain is built from TRBV6-7 and TRBJ1-5; no firm D call. TRBV6-7 is an ORF, and what it does is uncertain. The CDR3 spans 16 residues. Trimming stripped 5 bases from V and 0 bases from J, with 14 bases between. In nucleotides, the CDR3 is TGTGCCAGCAGTGTTCTCGAGAGAGGTAGCAATCAGCCCCAGCATTTT. Encoded protein: CASSVLERGSNQPQHF.

CDR3 nucleotides: TGTGCCAGCAGCCGGGAGGGCGGGATGTCGGGAACCGGGGAGCTGTTTTTT. Residues: CASSREGGMSGTGELFF. This chain links TRBV27 with TRBJ2-2; 8 bases are a match to TRBD2. The V segment lost 6 bases and the J segment 5 bases; nucleotides outside the gene matches: 14. CDR3 length: 17 residues. Germline-derived CDR1 and CDR2 are MNHEY and SMNVEV (reference sequence).